This T cell receptor beta chain was retrieved from a study of blood T cells in healthy people across ages. Next came a second PCR, run for about 7 to 12 cycles, which used a sample-barcoded 5' primer along with a J-beta primer mix. The template-switch adaptor, which had 12 random nucleotides, put a tag on each cDNA molecule. Each CDR3 protein gets one entry after TCRdb re-called the 5' RACE reads with MiXCR. The sample gives over 1,200,000 distinct CDR3 sequences, roughly 60% of which show up once; over 6.5% is in the top ten. As to this clonotype: Its antigen remains unknown.

Findings and caveats of the study: Estimated diversity that came from one million T cells was considered an underestimate.

Looked up from germline, CDR1 is SQVTM and CDR2 is ANQGSEA. CDR3 length equals 12 residues. Trimming took off 1 base at V and 8 bases at J, with 11 bases between the two ends. Every donor provided roughly 10 milliliters of peripheral blood. The gene calls are TRBV29-1 and TRBJ1-2; the D gene is possibly TRBD1 (5 bases). The TCR comes from a man younger than 30 in good health. The sample comprised blood. The CDR3 coding sequence is TGCAGCGTTGAAGGGGGGACCCCCGGCTACACCTTC. Amino acids: CSVEGGTPGYTF.